This TCR beta chain was sequenced for a study of blood T cell repertoires in COVID-19. V lost 5 bases, J lost 0 bases, and 11 bases lay in between. The CDR3 spans 15 residues. CDR1 and CDR2 from the germline V gene are MNHEY and SMNVEV (reference sequence). The protocol was immunoSEQ multiplex PCR, while the TCRdb copy is restricted to in-frame clones and leaves out a portion. Here the sample spans 95,000 to 120,000 clones, roughly 84% being singletons. Sequences were obtained from peripheral blood. The TCR originated in a woman between 35 and 50 years old with acute or convalescent COVID-19. The chain has TRBV27 and TRBJ2-1, with D possibly TRBD2 on 5 matching bases. CDR3 residues: CASSDYLVSYNEQFF. In nucleotides, the CDR3 is TGTGCCAGCAGTGACTATTTAGTCTCCTACAATGAGCAGTTCTTC.